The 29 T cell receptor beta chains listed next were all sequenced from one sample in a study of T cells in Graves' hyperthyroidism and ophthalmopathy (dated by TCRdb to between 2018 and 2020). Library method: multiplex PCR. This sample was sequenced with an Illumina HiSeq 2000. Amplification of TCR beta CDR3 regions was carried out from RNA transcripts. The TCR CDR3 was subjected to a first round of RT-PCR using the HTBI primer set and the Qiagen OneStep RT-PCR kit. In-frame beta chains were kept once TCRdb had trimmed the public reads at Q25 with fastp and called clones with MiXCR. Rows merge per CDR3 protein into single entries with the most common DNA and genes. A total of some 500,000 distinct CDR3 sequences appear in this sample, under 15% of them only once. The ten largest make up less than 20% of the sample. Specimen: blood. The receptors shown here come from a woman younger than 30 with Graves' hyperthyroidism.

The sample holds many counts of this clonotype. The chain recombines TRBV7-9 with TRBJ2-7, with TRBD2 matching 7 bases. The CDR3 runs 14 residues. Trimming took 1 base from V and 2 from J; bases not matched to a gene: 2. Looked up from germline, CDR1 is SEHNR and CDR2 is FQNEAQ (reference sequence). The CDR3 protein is CASSLEAGTYEQYF. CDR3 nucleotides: TGTGCCAGCAGCTTAGAAGCGGGGACCTACGAGCAGTACTTC.

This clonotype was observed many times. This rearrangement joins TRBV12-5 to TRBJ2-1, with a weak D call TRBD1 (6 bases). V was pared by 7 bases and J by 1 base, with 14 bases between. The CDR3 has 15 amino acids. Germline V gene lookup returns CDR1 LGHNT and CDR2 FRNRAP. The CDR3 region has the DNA TGTGCTAGTGCCGACCGGGACAAGTCCTACAATGAGCAGTTCTTC. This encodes CASADRDKSYNEQFF. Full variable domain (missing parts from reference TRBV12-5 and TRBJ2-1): DARVTQTPRHKVTEMGQEVTMRCQPILGHNTVFWYRQTMMQGLELLAYFRNRAPLDDSGMPKDRFSAEMPDATLATLKIQPSEPRDSAVYFCASADRDKSYNEQFFGPGTRLTVL.

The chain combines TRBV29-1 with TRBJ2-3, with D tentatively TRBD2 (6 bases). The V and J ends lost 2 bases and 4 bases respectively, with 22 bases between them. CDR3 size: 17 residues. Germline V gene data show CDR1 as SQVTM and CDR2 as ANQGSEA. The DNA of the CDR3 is TGCAGCGTTGAATCCTCGGGAGCCACCCTCCCCCCAGATACGCAGTATTTT. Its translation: CSVESSGATLPPDTQYF.

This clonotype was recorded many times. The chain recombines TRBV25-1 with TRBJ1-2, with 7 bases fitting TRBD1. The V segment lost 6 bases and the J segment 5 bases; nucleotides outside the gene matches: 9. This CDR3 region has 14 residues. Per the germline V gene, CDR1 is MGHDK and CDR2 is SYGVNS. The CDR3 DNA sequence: TGTGCCAGCAGCATACAGGGGAGTGCGTATGGCTACACCTTC. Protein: CASSIQGSAYGYTF.

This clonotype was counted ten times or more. In nucleotides, the CDR3 is TGTGCCAGCAGTCCGCAAGGACAGGTCGTCTATGGCTACACCTTC. Protein product: CASSPQGQVVYGYTF. The chain is built from TRBV6-1 and TRBJ1-2; 7 bases match TRBD1. V shed 5 bases and J 4 bases; nucleotides not matched to a gene: 10. The CDR3 spans 15 residues. In germline, CDR1 is MNHNS, CDR2 SASEGT.

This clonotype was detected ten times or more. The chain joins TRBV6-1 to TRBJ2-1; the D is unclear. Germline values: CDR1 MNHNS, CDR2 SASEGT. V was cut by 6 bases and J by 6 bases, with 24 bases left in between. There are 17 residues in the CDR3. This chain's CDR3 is CASSPAQTHPSPNEQFF. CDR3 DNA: TGTGCCAGCAGCCCCGCTCAGACCCACCCCTCCCCCAATGAGCAGTTCTTC.

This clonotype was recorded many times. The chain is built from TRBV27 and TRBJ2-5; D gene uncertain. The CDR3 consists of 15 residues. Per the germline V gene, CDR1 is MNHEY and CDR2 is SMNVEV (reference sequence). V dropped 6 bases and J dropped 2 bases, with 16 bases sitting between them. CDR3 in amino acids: CASSPAILPQETQYF. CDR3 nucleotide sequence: TGTGCCAGCAGCCCTGCTATCTTGCCGCAAGAGACCCAGTACTTC.

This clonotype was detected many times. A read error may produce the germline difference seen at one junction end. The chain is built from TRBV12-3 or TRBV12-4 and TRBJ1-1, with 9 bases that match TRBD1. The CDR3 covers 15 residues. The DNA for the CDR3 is TGTACCAGCAGACGGTCCGGGACAGGGTTCTCTGAAGCTTTCTTT. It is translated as CTSRRSGTGFSEAFF.

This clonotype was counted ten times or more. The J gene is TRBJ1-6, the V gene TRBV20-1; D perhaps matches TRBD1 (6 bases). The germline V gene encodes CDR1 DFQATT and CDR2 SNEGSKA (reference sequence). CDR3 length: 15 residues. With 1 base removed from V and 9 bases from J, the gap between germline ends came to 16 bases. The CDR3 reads CSARVSAGDSSPLHF. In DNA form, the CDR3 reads TGCAGTGCTAGAGTGTCAGCAGGGGATTCTTCACCCCTCCACTTT.

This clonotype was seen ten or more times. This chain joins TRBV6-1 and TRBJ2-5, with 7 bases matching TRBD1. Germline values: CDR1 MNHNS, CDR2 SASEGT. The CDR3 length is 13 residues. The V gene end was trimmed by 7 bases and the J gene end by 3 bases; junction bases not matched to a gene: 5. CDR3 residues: CASTPGTEETQYF. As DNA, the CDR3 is TGTGCCAGCACCCCTGGGACAGAAGAGACCCAGTACTTC.

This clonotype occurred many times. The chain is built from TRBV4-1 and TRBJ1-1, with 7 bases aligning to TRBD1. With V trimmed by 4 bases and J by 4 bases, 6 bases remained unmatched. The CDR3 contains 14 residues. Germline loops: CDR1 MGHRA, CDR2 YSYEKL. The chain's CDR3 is CASSLPGQVTEAFF. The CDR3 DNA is TGCGCCAGCAGCCTTCCCGGACAGGTCACTGAAGCTTTCTTT.

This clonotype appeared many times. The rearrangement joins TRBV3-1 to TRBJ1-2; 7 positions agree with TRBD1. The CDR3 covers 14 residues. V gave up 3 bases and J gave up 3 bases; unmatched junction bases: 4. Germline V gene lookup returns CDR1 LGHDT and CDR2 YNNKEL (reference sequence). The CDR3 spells CASSQDRIYYGYTF. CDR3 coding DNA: TGTGCCAGCAGCCAGGACAGGATCTACTATGGCTACACCTTC.

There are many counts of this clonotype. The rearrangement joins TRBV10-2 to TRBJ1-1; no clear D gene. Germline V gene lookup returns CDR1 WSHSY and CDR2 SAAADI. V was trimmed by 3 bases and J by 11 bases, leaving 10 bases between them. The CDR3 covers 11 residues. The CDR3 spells CASSEWTEAFF. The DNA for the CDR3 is TGCGCCAGCAGTGAATGGACGGAGGCTTTCTTT.

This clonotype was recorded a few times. The CDR3 DNA sequence: TGTGCCAGCTCAATGGGGGGGGACAATCAGCCCCAGCATTTT. It translates to CASSMGGDNQPQHF. V and J are TRBV18 and TRBJ1-5, with a tentative D call TRBD1 (5 bases). Germline-derived CDR1 and CDR2 are KGHSH and LQKENI. Trimming stripped 5 bases from V and 3 bases from J, with 11 bases between. CDR3 length equals 14 residues. Full variable domain (remainder filled in from reference TRBV18 and TRBJ1-5): NAGVMQNPRHLVRRRGQEARLRCSPMKGHSHVYWYRQLPEEGLKFMVYLQKENIIDESGMPKERFSAEFPKEGPSILRIQQVVRGDSAAYFCASSMGGDNQPQHFGDGTRLSIL.

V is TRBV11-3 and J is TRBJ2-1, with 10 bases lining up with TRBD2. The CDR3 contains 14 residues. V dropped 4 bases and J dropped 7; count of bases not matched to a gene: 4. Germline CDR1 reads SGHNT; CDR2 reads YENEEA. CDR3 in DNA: TGTGCCAGCAGCTCTAGCGGGGGCCCTAATGAGCAGTTCTTC. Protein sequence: CASSSSGGPNEQFF.

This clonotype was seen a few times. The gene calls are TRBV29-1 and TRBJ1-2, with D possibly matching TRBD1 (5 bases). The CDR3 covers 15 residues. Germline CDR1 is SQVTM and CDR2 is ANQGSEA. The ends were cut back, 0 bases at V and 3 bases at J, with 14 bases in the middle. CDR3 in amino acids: CSVEEPGSGYYGYTF. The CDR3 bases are TGCAGCGTTGAAGAGCCAGGGTCGGGATACTATGGCTACACCTTC.

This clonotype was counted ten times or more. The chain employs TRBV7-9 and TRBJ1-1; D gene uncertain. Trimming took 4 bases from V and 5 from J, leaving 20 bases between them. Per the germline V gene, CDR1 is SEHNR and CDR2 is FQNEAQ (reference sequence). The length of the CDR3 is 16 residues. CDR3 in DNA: TGTGCCAGCAGCTCCCAAAGGATTGGGGTGGAAACTGAAGCTTTCTTT. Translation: CASSSQRIGVETEAFF.

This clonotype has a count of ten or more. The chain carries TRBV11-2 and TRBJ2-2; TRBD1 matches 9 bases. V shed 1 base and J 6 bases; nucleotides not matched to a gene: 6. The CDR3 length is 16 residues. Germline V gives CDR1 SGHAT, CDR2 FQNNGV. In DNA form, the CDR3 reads TGTGCCAGCAGCTTAGCAGGGACAGGGACGTCCGGGGAGCTGTTTTTT. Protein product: CASSLAGTGTSGELFF.

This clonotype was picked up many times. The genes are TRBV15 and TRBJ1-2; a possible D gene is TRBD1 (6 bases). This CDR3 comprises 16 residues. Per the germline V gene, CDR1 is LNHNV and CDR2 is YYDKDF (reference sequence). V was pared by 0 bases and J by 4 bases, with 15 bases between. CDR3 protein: CATSRDLPGVFYGYTF. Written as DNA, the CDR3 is TGTGCCACCAGCAGAGATCTACCAGGGGTCTTCTATGGCTACACCTTC. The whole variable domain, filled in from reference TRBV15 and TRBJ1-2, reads DAMVIQNPRYQVTQFGKPVTLSCSQTLNHNVMYWYQQKSSQAPKLLFHYYDKDFNNEADTPDNFQSRRPNTSFCFLDIRSPGLGDTAMYLCATSRDLPGVFYGYTFGSGTRLTVV.

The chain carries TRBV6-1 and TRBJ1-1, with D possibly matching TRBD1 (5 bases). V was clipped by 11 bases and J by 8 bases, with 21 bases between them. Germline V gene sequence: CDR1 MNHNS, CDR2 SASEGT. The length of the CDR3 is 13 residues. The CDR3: CACRGVRGREAFF. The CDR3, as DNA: TGTGCCTGCCGGGGAGTGCGGGGCCGGGAAGCTTTCTTT.

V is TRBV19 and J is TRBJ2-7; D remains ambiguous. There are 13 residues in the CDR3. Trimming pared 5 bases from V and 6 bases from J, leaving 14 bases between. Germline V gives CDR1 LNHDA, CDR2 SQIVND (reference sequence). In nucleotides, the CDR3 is TGTGCCAGTAGTTATATAGGGTCGGGCGAGCAGTACTTC. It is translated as CASSYIGSGEQYF.

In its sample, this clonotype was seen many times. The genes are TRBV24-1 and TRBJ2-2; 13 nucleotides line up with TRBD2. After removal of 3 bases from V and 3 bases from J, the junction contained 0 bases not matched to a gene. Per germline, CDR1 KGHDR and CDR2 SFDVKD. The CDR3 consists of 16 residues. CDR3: CATSDGLAGDTGELFF. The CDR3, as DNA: TGTGCCACCAGTGATGGACTAGCGGGAGACACCGGGGAGCTGTTTTTT.

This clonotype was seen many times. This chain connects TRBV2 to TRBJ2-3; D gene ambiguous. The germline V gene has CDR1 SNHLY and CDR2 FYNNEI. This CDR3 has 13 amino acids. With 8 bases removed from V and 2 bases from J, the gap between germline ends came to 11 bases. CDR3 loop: CASPTANTDTQYF. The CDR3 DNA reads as TGTGCCAGCCCCACAGCAAACACAGATACGCAGTATTTT.

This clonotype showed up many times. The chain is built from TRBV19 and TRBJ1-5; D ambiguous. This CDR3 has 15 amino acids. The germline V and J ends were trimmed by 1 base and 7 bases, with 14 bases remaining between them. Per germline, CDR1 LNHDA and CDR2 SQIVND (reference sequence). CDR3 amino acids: CASSIGLKGTQPQHF. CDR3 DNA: TGTGCCAGTAGTATAGGCTTGAAGGGAACGCAGCCCCAGCATTTT.

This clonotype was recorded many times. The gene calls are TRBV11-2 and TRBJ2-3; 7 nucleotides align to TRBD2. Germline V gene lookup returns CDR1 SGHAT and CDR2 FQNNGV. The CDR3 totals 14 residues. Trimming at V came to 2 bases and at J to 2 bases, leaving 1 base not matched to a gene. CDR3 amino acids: CASSLRLATDTQYF. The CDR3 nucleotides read TGTGCCAGCAGCTTAAGACTAGCCACAGATACGCAGTATTTT.

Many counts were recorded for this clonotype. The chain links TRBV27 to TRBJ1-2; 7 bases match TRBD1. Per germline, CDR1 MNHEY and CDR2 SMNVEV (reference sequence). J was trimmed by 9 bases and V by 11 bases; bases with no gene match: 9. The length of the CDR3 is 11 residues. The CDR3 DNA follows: TGTGCCTCAGGGGGGGCTGGGAGCTACACCTTC. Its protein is CASGGAGSYTF.

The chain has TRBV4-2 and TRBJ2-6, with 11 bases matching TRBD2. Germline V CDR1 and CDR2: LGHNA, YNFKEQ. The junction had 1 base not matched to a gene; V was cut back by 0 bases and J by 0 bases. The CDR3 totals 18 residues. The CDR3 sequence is CASSQDLAGGSGANVLTF. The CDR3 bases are TGTGCCAGCAGCCAAGATCTAGCGGGAGGCTCTGGGGCCAACGTCCTGACTTTC.

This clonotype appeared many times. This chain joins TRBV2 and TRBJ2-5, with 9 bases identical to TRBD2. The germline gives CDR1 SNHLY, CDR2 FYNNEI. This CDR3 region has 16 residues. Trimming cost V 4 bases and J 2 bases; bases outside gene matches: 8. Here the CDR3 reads CASSGTSSGVQETQYF. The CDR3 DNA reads TGTGCCAGCAGTGGAACCTCTAGCGGGGTACAAGAGACCCAGTACTTC.

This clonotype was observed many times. In nucleotides, the CDR3 is TGTGCCACCAGCGACATGACTAGCGGTACAGATACGCAGTATTTT. Amino acids: CATSDMTSGTDTQYF. The chain combines TRBV24-1 with TRBJ2-3; TRBD2 aligns across 9 bases. The CDR3 contains 15 residues. V was clipped by 7 bases and J by 3 bases; unmatched bases: 7. Germline V lookup: CDR1 KGHDR, CDR2 SFDVKD.